This T cell receptor (beta chain) was identified during a study of T-cell reconstitution after alpha-beta-depleted transplantation in children. General study results and limits: After transplant, at about two months, alpha-beta T cells were reportedly derived from several hundred expanded graft clones. For some patients, TCRbeta diversity was high at day 60 because of recipient T cells and thymic progenitors that survived.

With regard to this clonotype: Its antigen is unknown.

Construction of the TCRbeta library involved unique molecular identifiers. Using its own MiXCR run on the PCR reads, TCRdb lists one record per CDR3 protein. The repertoire consists of approximately 350,000 distinct CDR3 sequences, with about 16% occurring once and the leading ten covering roughly two fifths. The V gene end was trimmed by 1 base and the J gene end by 7 bases; junction bases not matched to a gene: 6. This CDR3 contains 15 residues. In germline, CDR1 is DFQATT, CDR2 SNEGSKA (reference sequence). The V call is TRBV20-1, the J call TRBJ1-6; 8 positions match TRBD1. The origin of this receptor is a male patient aged 2-10 years who had a stem cell transplant for acute lymphoblastic leukemia, so the T cells may come from the graft donor. The material was PBMCs, mostly from graft donor cells, obtained 360 days after TCRalphabeta/CD19-depleted stem cell transplant. CDR3 amino acids: CSARAGTGENSPLHF. DNA of the CDR3: TGCAGTGCTAGAGCTGGGACAGGAGAAAATTCACCCCTCCACTTT.